Described below is a single T cell receptor (beta chain) sequence and its context. The antigen is unknown. It was cDNA, reverse transcribed from extracted RNA, that served as the sequencing template. The protocol was immunoSEQ multiplex PCR, while the TCRdb copy is restricted to in-frame clones and leaves out a portion. The repertoire includes roughly 170,000 clones, about 63% of them detected once, and under 15% sits in the top ten. The entry originates in a study of CD8+ T cells in alopecia areata. The CDR3 consists of 15 residues. Germline V gene sequence: CDR1 MGHRA, CDR2 YSYEKL. Trimming took off 6 bases at V and 1 base at J, with 13 bases between the two ends. Study-wide results and limits: Relative to normal scalp, lesional scalp, especially alopecia totalis/universalis, showed higher clonality.

The chain carries TRBV4-1 and TRBJ2-1; D could derive from TRBD1 or TRBD2 (6 bases each). This TCR was recovered from a human donor with alopecia areata. The sample was CD4+ T cells sorted from blood, taken at week 0. CDR3 protein: CASRQLGGSYNEQFF. CDR3 nucleotides: TGCGCCAGCAGACAACTAGGGGGGTCCTACAATGAGCAGTTCTTC.